This T cell receptor beta chain was sequenced during a study of Graves' ophthalmopathy and Graves' hyperthyroidism. This clonotype was found many times. Germline assignment: CDR1 LNHDA and CDR2 SQIVND (reference sequence). This CDR3 region has 17 residues. Deletions cut 9 bases from V and 0 bases from J, with 24 bases between. CDR3 regions of TCR beta were amplified from RNA transcripts. In the first round, RT-PCR was carried out with HTBI primers, and a multiplex PCR formed the second round. TCRdb re-derived calls from the multiplex PCR reads in MiXCR, one entry per CDR3 protein. The sample contains 340,000 or so distinct CDR3 sequences, 17% of which appear only once.

The chain carries TRBV19 and TRBJ2-7; D not certain. This TCR came from an adult man with Graves' ophthalmopathy. Sequenced: peripheral blood. CDR3 in amino acids: CASSGHAAGRSSYEQYF. The CDR3 DNA reads as TGTGCCAGCTCAGGCCATGCCGCCGGCAGAAGCTCCTACGAGCAGTACTTC.